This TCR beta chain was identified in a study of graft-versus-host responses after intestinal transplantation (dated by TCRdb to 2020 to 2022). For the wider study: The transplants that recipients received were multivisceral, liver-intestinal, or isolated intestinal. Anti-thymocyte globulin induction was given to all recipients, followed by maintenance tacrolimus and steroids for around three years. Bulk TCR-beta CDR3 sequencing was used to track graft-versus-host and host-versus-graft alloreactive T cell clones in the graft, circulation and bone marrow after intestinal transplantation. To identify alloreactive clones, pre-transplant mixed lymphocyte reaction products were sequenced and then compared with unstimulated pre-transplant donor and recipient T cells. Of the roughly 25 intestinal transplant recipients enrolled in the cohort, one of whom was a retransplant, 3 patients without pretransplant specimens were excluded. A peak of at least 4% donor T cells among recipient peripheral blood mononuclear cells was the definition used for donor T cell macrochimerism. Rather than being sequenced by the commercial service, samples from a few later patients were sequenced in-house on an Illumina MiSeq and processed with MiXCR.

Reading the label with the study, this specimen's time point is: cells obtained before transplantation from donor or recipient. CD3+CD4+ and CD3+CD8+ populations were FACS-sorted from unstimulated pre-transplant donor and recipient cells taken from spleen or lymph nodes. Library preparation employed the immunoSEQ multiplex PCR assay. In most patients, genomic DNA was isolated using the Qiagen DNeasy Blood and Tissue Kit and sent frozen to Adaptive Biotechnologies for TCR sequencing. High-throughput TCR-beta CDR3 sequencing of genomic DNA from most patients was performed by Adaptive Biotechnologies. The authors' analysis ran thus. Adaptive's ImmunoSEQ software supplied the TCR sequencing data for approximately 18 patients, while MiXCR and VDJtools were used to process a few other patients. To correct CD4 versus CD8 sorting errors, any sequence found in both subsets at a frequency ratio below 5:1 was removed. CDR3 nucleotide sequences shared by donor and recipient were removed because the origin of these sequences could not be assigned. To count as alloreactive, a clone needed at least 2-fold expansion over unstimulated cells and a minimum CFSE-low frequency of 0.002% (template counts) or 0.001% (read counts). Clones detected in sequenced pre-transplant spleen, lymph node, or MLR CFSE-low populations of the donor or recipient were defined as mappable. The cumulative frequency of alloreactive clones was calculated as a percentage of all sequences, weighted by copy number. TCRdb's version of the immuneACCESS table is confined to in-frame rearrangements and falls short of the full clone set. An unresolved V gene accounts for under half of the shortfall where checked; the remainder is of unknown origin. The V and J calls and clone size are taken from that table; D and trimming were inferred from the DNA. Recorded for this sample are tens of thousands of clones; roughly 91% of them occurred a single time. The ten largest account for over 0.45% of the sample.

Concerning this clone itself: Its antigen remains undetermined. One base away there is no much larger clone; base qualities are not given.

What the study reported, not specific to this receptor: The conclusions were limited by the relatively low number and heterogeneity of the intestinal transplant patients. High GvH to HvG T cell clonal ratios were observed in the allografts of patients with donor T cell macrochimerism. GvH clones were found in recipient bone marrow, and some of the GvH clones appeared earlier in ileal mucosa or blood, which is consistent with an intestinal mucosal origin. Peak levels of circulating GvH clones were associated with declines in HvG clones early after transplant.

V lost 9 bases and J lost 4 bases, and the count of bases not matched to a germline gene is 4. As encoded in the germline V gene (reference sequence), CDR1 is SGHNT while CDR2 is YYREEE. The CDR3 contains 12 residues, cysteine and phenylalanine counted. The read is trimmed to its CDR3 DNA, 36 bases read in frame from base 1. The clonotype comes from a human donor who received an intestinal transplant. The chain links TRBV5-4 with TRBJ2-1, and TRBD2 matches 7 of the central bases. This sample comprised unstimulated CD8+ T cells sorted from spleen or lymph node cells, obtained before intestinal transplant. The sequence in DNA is TGTGCCATCTCAGCGGGGTACAATGAGCAGTTCTTC. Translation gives CAISAGYNEQFF.